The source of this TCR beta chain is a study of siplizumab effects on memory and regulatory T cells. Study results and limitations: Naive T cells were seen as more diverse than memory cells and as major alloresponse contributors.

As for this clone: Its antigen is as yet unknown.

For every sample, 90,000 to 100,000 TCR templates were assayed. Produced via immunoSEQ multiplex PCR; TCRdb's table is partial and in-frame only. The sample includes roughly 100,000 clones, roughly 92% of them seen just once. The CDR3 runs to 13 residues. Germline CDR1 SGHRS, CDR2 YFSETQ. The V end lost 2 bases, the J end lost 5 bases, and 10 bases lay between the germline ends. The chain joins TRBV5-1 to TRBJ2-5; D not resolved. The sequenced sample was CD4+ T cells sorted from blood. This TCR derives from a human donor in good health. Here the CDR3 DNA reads TGCGCCAGCAGCTTATTAGTATGGGAGACCCAGTACTTC. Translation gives CASSLLVWETQYF.